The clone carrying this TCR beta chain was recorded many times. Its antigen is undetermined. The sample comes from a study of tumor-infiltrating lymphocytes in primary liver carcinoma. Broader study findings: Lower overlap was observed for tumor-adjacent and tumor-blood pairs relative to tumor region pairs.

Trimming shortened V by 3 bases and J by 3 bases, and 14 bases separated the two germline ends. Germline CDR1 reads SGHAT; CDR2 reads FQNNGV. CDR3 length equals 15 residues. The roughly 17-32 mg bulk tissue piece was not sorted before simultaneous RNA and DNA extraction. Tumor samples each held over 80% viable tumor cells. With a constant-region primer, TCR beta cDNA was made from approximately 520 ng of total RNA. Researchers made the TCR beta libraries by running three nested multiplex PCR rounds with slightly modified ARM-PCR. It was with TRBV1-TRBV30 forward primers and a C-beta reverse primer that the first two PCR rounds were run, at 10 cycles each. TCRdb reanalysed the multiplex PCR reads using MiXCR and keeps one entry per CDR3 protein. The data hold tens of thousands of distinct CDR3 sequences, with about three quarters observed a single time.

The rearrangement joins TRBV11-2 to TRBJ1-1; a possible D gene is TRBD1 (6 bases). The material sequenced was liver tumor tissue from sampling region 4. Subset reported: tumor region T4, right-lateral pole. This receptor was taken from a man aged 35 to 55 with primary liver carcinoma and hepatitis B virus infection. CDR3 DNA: TGTGCCAGCAGCTTGGAGTGGGGGGCGGACACTGAAGCTTTCTTT. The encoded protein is CASSLEWGADTEAFF.